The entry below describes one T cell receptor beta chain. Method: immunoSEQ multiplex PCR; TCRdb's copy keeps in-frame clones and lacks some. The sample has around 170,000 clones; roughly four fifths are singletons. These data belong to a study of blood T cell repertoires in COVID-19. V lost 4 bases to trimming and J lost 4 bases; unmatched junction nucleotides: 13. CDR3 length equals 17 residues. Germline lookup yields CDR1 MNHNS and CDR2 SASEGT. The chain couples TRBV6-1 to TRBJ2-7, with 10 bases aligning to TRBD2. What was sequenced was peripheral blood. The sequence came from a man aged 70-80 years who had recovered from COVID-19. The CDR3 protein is CASSGGGSSGSMYEQYF. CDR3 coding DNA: TGTGCCAGCAGTGGGGGGGGGTCTAGCGGGAGTATGTACGAGCAGTACTTC.